This TCR beta chain was sequenced during a study of lymphopenia after photon versus proton radiotherapy. Trimming stripped 2 bases from V and 5 bases from J, with 12 bases between. Germline V gene sequence: CDR1 LGHNA, CDR2 YSLEER. There are 14 residues in the CDR3. Profiled with immunoSEQ multiplex PCR; TCRdb holds only in-frame clones, not every one. The table shows tens of thousands of clones, with over 80% occurring only once. The J gene is TRBJ1-2, the V gene TRBV4-3; D call uncertain. The input for sequencing was peripheral blood, taken from a patient treated with proton-based radiotherapy. This clonotype was obtained from a woman between 65 and 79 years old with pancreatic cancer. CDR3 sequence: CASSQQKGRYGYTF. In nucleotides, the CDR3 is TGCGCCAGCAGCCAACAAAAGGGCAGATATGGCTACACCTTC.